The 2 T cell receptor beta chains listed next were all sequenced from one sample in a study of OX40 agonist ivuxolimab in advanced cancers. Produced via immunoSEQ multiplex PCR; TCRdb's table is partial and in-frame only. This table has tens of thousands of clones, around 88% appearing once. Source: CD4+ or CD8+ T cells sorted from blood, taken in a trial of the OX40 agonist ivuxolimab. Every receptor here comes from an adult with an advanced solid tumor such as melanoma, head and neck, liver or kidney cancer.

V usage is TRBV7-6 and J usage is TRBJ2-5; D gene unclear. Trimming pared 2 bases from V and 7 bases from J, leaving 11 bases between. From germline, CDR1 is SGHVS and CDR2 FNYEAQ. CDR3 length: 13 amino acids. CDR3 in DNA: TGTGCCAGCAGCTTACCTTTCTCGGGGACCCAGTACTTC. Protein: CASSLPFSGTQYF. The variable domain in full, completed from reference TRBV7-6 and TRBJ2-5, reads GAGVSQSPRYKVTKRGQDVALRCDPISGHVSLYWYRQALGQGPEFLTYFNYEAQQDKSGLPNDRFSAERPEGSISTLTIQRTEQRDSAMYRCASSLPFSGTQYFGPGTRLLVL.

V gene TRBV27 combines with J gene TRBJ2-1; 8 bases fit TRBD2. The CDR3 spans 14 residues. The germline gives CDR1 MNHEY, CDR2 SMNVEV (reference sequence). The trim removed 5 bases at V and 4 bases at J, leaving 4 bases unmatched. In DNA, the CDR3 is TGTGCCAGCAGTCCGGGACTAGGTTACAATGAGCAGTTCTTC. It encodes CASSPGLGYNEQFF.